One TCR beta chain is described in this entry. The antigen is not known. In germline, CDR1 is KGHSH, CDR2 LQKENI. The V segment lost 7 bases and the J segment 4 bases; nucleotides outside the gene matches: 9. This CDR3 is built from 17 residues. Measured with immunoSEQ multiplex PCR; TCRdb has only the in-frame clones, and not every one. This sample has about 49,000 clones, with 75% to 90% found just once. Time point denoted: blood 2 weeks post-SBRT. Stated treatment: 15 Gy SBRT to primary tumor, nephrectomy 4 weeks later. Blood was sampled at baseline, 2 weeks and 4 weeks after SBRT. Clear cell pathology was present in this patient's renal cell carcinoma. This entry belongs to a study of radiation and T cells in renal cell carcinoma. Whole-study findings and limits: In blood, top tumor clones expanded by 2 weeks, shrinking by 4. Without pretreatment biopsies, baseline tumor clonotype presence was undetermined.

The receptor was isolated from a woman between 65 and 79 years old with renal cell carcinoma. The J gene is TRBJ2-1, the V gene TRBV18; 14 nucleotides align to TRBD2. The sample in question was blood, obtained from a patient whose treatment included radiotherapy and nephrectomy. CDR3 protein: CASLTGTSGRFYNEQFF. The DNA for the CDR3 is TGTGCCAGCTTAACCGGGACTAGCGGGAGATTTTACAATGAGCAGTTCTTC.